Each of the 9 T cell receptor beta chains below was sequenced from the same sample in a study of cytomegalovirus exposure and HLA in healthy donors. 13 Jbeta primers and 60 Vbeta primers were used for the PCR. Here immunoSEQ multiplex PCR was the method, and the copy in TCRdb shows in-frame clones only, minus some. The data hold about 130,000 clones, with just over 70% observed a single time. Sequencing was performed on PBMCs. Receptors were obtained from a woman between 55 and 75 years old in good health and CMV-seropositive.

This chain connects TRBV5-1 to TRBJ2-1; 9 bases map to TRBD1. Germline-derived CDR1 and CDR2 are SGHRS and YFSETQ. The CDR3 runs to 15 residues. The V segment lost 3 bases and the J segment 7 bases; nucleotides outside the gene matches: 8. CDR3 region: CASSSRQGEWNEQFF. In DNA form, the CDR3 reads TGCGCCAGCAGCTCCCGACAGGGGGAGTGGAATGAGCAGTTCTTC. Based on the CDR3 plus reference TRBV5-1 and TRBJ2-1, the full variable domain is KAGVTQTPRYLIKTRGQQVTLSCSPISGHRSVSWYQQTPGQGLQFLFEYFSETQRNKGNFPGRFSGRQFSNSRSEMNVSTLELGDSALYLCASSSRQGEWNEQFFGPGTRLTVL.

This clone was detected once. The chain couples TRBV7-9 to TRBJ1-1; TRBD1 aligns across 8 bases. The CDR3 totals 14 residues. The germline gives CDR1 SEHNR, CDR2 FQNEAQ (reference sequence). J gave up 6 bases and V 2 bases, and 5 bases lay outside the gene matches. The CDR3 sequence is CASSLNRGFAEAFF. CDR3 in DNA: TGTGCCAGCAGCTTAAACAGGGGGTTCGCTGAAGCTTTCTTT.

The CDR3 sequence: CASSPSPTSPVNTGELFF. In nucleotides, the CDR3 is TGTGCCAGCAGCCCCTCTCCGACATCCCCAGTAAACACCGGGGAGCTGTTTTTT. The V and J genes are TRBV14 and TRBJ2-2; D is unclear. Germline CDR1 reads SGHDN; CDR2 reads FVKESK. The CDR3 runs to 18 residues. Trimming took off 4 bases at V and 2 bases at J, with 20 bases between the two ends.

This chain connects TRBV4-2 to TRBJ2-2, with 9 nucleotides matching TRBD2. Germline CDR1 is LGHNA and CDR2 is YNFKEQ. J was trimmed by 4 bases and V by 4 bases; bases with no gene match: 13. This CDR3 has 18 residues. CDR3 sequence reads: CASSPTPASGGPTGELFF. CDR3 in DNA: TGTGCCAGCAGCCCAACACCTGCGAGCGGGGGGCCCACCGGGGAGCTGTTTTTT.

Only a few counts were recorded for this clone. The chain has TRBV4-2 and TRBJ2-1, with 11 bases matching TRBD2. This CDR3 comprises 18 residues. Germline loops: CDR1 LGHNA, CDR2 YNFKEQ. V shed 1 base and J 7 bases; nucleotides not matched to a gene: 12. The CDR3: CASSQVLSLAGGGNEQFF. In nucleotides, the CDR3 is TGTGCCAGCAGCCAAGTCCTATCCCTAGCGGGGGGTGGTAATGAGCAGTTCTTC.

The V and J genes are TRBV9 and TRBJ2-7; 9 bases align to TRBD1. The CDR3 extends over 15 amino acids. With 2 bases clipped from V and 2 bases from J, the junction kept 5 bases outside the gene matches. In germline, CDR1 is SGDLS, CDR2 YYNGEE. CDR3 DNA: TGTGCCAGCAGCGTGGGACAGGGTCTAACCTACGAGCAGTACTTC. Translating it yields CASSVGQGLTYEQYF.

CDR3 DNA: TGTGCCAGCAGTTCCAGATCCATCCGGACAGCGCTAACCTACGAGCAGTACTTC. It translates to CASSSRSIRTALTYEQYF. This chain joins TRBV27 and TRBJ2-7, with D possibly TRBD1 on 6 matching bases. The V gene's germline CDR1 is MNHEY and CDR2 SMNVEV (reference sequence). Trimming took off 4 bases at V and 2 bases at J, with 24 bases between the two ends. The CDR3 spans 18 residues.

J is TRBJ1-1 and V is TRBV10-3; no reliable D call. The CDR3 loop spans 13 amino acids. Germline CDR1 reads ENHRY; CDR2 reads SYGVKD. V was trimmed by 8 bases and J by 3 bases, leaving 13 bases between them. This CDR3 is CAIASGVDTEAFF. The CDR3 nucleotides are TGTGCCATCGCCTCGGGTGTGGACACTGAAGCTTTCTTT.

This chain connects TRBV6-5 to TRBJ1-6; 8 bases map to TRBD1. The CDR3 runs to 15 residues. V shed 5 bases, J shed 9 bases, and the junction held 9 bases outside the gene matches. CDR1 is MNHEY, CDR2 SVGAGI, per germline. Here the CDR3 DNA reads TGTGCCAGCAGTATCGGACAGGGCGGAGGTTCACCCCTCCACTTT. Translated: CASSIGQGGGSPLHF.